This T cell receptor (beta chain) is drawn from a study of T cell changes during pregnancy in multiple sclerosis. Method: immunoSEQ multiplex PCR; TCRdb's copy keeps in-frame clones and lacks some. The sample has 70,000 to 100,000 clones, around 93% seen once. Germline CDR1 is SGHNT and CDR2 is YENEEA. V was pared by 3 bases and J by 0 bases, with 9 bases between. The CDR3 totals 15 residues. The receptor's source is a female donor with multiple sclerosis, enrolled in a pregnancy study. The rearrangement links TRBV11-3 to TRBJ2-1, with D possibly TRBD2 on 5 matching bases. The sample consisted of peripheral blood, taken in the third trimester of pregnancy. The CDR3 nucleotides are TGTGCCAGCAGCTTGCGTGGGAGCTCCTACAATGAGCAGTTCTTC. This codes for CASSLRGSSYNEQFF.